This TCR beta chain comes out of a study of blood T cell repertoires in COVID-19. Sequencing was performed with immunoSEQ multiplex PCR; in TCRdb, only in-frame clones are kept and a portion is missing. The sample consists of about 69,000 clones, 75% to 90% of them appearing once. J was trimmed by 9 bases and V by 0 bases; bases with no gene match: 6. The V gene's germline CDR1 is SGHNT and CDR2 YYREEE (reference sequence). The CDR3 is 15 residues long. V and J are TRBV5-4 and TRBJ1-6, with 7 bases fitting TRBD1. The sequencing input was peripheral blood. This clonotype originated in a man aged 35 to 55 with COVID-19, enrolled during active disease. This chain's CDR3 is CASSLGDRDGSPLHF. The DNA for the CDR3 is TGTGCCAGCAGCTTGGGAGACAGGGACGGTTCACCCCTCCACTTT. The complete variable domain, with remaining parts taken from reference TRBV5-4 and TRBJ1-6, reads ETGVTQSPTHLIKTRGQQVTLRCSSQSGHNTVSWYQQALGQGPQFIFQYYREEENGRGNFPPRFSGLQFPNYSSELNVNALELDDSALYLCASSLGDRDGSPLHFGNGTRLTVT.